These 25 T cell receptor beta chains originate from one sample sequenced in a study of cytomegalovirus exposure and HLA in healthy donors. Primers: 60 Vbeta forward and 13 Jbeta reverse. Profiled with immunoSEQ multiplex PCR; TCRdb holds only in-frame clones, not every one. The top ten hold more than 1.5% of the sample, which has some 190,000 clones, about four fifths seen once. The sample taken for sequencing was PBMCs. The receptors originated from a middle-aged man in good health and CMV-seropositive.

The rearrangement uses TRBV5-6 and TRBJ1-1; no definite D call. CDR1 and CDR2 from the germline V gene are SGHDT and YYEEEE. Trimming left V 0 bases short and J 0 bases short, with 9 bases between. This CDR3 comprises 15 residues. CDR3 in amino acids: CASSLVRSMNTEAFF. The CDR3 nucleotides are TGTGCCAGCAGCTTGGTGCGGTCCATGAACACTGAAGCTTTCTTT.

The J gene is TRBJ2-2, the V gene TRBV9, with 10 bases matching TRBD2. Trimming at V came to 0 bases and at J to 7 bases, leaving 9 bases not matched to a gene. Germline CDR1 is SGDLS and CDR2 is YYNGEE. The CDR3 runs to 17 residues. CDR3 loop: CASSVVSGRAAIGELFF. The CDR3 DNA reads as TGTGCCAGCAGCGTAGTCAGCGGGAGGGCCGCGATCGGGGAGCTGTTTTTT. The variable domain in full, completed from reference TRBV9 and TRBJ2-2, reads DSGVTQTPKHLITATGQRVTLRCSPRSGDLSVYWYQQSLDQGLQFLIQYYNGEERAKGNILERFSAQQFPDLHSELNLSSLELGDSALYFCASSVVSGRAAIGELFFGEGSRLTVL.

This rearrangement joins TRBV5-1 to TRBJ2-7, with 8 bases lining up with TRBD2. The CDR3 runs to 16 residues. Germline loops: CDR1 SGHRS, CDR2 YFSETQ. J was trimmed by 3 bases and V by 3 bases; bases with no gene match: 11. CDR3 loop: CASSSRSTSGHYEQYF. CDR3 nucleotides: TGCGCCAGCAGCTCGAGATCTACTAGCGGACACTACGAGCAGTACTTC.

The V call is TRBV10-3, the J call TRBJ1-3; D call uncertain. Germline assignment: CDR1 ENHRY and CDR2 SYGVKD. V was shortened by 5 bases and J by 0 bases, with 14 bases between the two germline ends. The CDR3 is 16 amino acids. The CDR3 nucleotides are TGTGCCATCAGTCCCGAACGGTCCTACTCTGGAAACACCATATATTTT. Its protein product is CAISPERSYSGNTIYF.

This chain joins TRBV5-1 and TRBJ2-3; D not resolved. V was trimmed by 4 bases and J by 4 bases, leaving 13 bases between them. The CDR3 runs 14 residues. Germline-derived CDR1 and CDR2 are SGHRS and YFSETQ. The CDR3 loop reads CASSRGEVADTQYF. CDR3 DNA sequence: TGCGCCAGCAGCCGTGGAGAAGTTGCAGATACGCAGTATTTT.

A remark on this clone: The same CDR3 also results from other DNA sequences found in this sample. This chain connects TRBV27 to TRBJ2-4, with D tentatively TRBD2 (6 bases). The CDR3 has 14 amino acids. Looked up from germline, CDR1 is MNHEY and CDR2 is SMNVEV (reference sequence). The ends were cut back, 3 bases at V and 1 base at J, with 7 bases in the middle. CDR3 region: CASSFGGAKNIQYF. The CDR3 DNA reads TGTGCCAGCAGTTTCGGAGGGGCCAAAAACATTCAGTACTTC.

The chain carries TRBV29-1 and TRBJ1-1; the D is unclear. V was pared by 5 bases and J by 7 bases, with 14 bases between. Looked up from germline, CDR1 is SQVTM and CDR2 is ANQGSEA. The CDR3 runs 12 residues. The chain's CDR3 is CSVHNRSGEAFF. The CDR3 DNA sequence: TGCAGCGTTCATAATCGCAGTGGTGAAGCTTTCTTT.

The chain couples TRBV9 to TRBJ2-4; perhaps TRBD1 as D (5 bases). V lost 0 bases and J 7 bases, leaving 8 bases between the germline ends. Per germline, CDR1 SGDLS and CDR2 YYNGEE. This CDR3 spans 13 amino acids. CDR3 residues: CASSVEPGNIQYF. The CDR3 bases are TGTGCCAGCAGCGTAGAGCCAGGGAACATTCAGTACTTC.

V is TRBV6-5 and J is TRBJ2-3, with D tentatively TRBD2 (6 bases). The CDR3 consists of 13 residues. The germline V gene has CDR1 MNHEY and CDR2 SVGAGI. With 6 bases removed from V and 0 bases from J, the gap between germline ends came to 7 bases. The CDR3 here is CASRGTSTDTQYF. The CDR3 DNA follows: TGTGCCAGCAGAGGGACTAGCACAGATACGCAGTATTTT.

The chain uses TRBV7-9 and TRBJ2-5; 7 bases are shared with TRBD1. The J call may be mistaken, given a closer DNA end match to TRBJ2-7. The V gene's germline CDR1 is SEHNR and CDR2 FQNEAQ (reference sequence). CDR3 length: 14 amino acids. The CDR3 loop reads CASSFTSTGSEQYF. For the CDR3, the DNA is TGTGCCAGCAGCTTCACGTCGACAGGGTCCGAGCAGTACTTC.

The chain carries TRBV7-2 and TRBJ1-4; a possible D gene is TRBD1 (5 bases). CDR1 is SGHTA and CDR2 is FQGNSA in the germline V gene. This CDR3 spans 17 amino acids. The ends were cut back, 5 bases at V and 0 bases at J, with 16 bases in the middle. CDR3 in amino acids: CASSLVTRGSTNEKLFF. The DNA of the CDR3 is TGTGCCAGCAGCCTAGTGACCCGGGGGTCAACTAATGAAAAACTGTTTTTT.

The V gene is TRBV11-2, the J gene TRBJ2-5, with TRBD2 identical over 13 bases. Trimming cost V 5 bases and J 5 bases; bases outside gene matches: 8. CDR3 length: 16 residues. Germline CDR1 and CDR2: SGHAT and FQNNGV. The CDR3 coding sequence is TGTGCCAGCAGCCACTGGACTAGCGGGAGTGCGGAGACCCAGTACTTC. Protein: CASSHWTSGSAETQYF.

This chain's CDR3 is CASSFGNQPQHF. As DNA, the CDR3 is TGTGCCAGCAGCTTCGGGAATCAGCCCCAGCATTTT. This chain links TRBV7-2 with TRBJ1-5; no firm D call. The length of the CDR3 is 12 residues. The V gene lost 3 bases and the J gene lost 4 bases, with 4 bases spanning the gap. Germline CDR1 and CDR2: SGHTA and FQGNSA.

The chain joins TRBV9 to TRBJ2-1, with D maybe TRBD2 (7 bases). V was clipped by 3 bases and J by 0 bases, with 10 bases between them. This CDR3 has 15 amino acids. In germline, CDR1 is SGDLS, CDR2 YYNGEE. This chain's CDR3 is CASSEGGSSYNEQFF. In DNA form, the CDR3 reads TGTGCCAGCAGCGAGGGGGGGAGCTCCTACAATGAGCAGTTCTTC.

This clone has a single count. V and J are TRBV7-8 and TRBJ1-2, with a weak D call TRBD1 (5 bases). The germline CDR1 and CDR2 sequences are SGHVS and FQNEAQ. The CDR3 has 17 residues. Trimming removed 1 base from V and 2 bases from J, with 17 bases in between. CDR3: CASSLDGVRDLNYGYTF. CDR3 coding DNA: TGTGCCAGCAGCTTAGATGGGGTTAGGGACTTAAACTATGGCTACACCTTC.

The genes are TRBV25-1 and TRBJ2-4, with D possibly being TRBD1 (6 bases). This CDR3 comprises 15 residues. Germline CDR1 reads MGHDK; CDR2 reads SYGVNS. V lost 6 bases to trimming and J lost 5 bases, with 17 bases between them. CDR3 coding DNA: TGTGCCAGCAGCACACAGGGAATGATAGAAAACATTCAGTACTTC. Amino acid sequence: CASSTQGMIENIQYF. The full variable domain, its missing parts supplied by reference TRBV25-1 and TRBJ2-4, is EADIYQTPRYLVIGTGKKITLECSQTMGHDKMYWYQQDPGMELHLIHYSYGVNSTEKGDLSSESTVSRIRTEHFPLTLESARPSHTSQYLCASSTQGMIENIQYFGAGTRLSVL.

The chain has TRBV9 and TRBJ2-1, with 8 bases that match TRBD2. The CDR3 consists of 14 residues. V shed 0 bases, J shed 8 bases, and the junction held 4 bases outside the gene matches. Germline CDR1 SGDLS, CDR2 YYNGEE. CDR3 sequence reads: CASSVVAGSDEQFF. The CDR3 nucleotides are TGTGCCAGCAGCGTAGTAGCGGGATCCGATGAGCAGTTCTTC.

This rearrangement joins TRBV19 to TRBJ1-1; D is uncertain. The CDR3 runs 14 residues. Trimming removed 1 base at V and 3 bases at J, with 9 bases between. Germline CDR1 and CDR2: LNHDA and SQIVND (reference sequence). The CDR3 reads CASSIGAEHTEAFF. The CDR3 DNA follows: TGTGCCAGTAGTATAGGGGCAGAACACACTGAAGCTTTCTTT.

The gene calls are TRBV5-1 and TRBJ1-1; 9 bases fit TRBD1. This CDR3 comprises 15 residues. Germline V CDR1 and CDR2: SGHRS, YFSETQ. V shed 0 bases, J shed 4 bases, and the junction held 4 bases outside the gene matches. In DNA, the CDR3 is TGCGCCAGCAGCTTGGCCGGGACAGGGTTCACTGAAGCTTTCTTT. Its translation: CASSLAGTGFTEAFF. The full variable domain, its missing parts supplied by reference TRBV5-1 and TRBJ1-1, is KAGVTQTPRYLIKTRGQQVTLSCSPISGHRSVSWYQQTPGQGLQFLFEYFSETQRNKGNFPGRFSGRQFSNSRSEMNVSTLELGDSALYLCASSLAGTGFTEAFFGQGTRLTVV.

The gene calls are TRBV15 and TRBJ1-2; 9 positions agree with TRBD1. The CDR3 consists of 15 residues. Looked up from germline, CDR1 is LNHNV and CDR2 is YYDKDF (reference sequence). V was pared by 3 bases and J by 4 bases, with 6 bases of the junction left unmatched. CDR3 sequence: CATSRDTGGSYGYTF. The CDR3 DNA reads TGTGCCACCAGCAGGGATACAGGGGGCAGCTATGGCTACACCTTC. Full variable domain (missing parts from reference TRBV15 and TRBJ1-2): DAMVIQNPRYQVTQFGKPVTLSCSQTLNHNVMYWYQQKSSQAPKLLFHYYDKDFNNEADTPDNFQSRRPNTSFCFLDIRSPGLGDTAMYLCATSRDTGGSYGYTFGSGTRLTVV.

The chain carries TRBV10-3 and TRBJ2-7; 7 bases agree with TRBD2. The trim removed 4 bases at V and 2 bases at J, leaving 8 bases unmatched. Germline values: CDR1 ENHRY, CDR2 SYGVKD. There are 15 residues in the CDR3. CDR3 loop: CAISGGRETTYEQYF. CDR3 nucleotide sequence: TGTGCCATCAGTGGAGGGCGGGAGACAACCTACGAGCAGTACTTC.

The V call is TRBV27, the J call TRBJ2-2; TRBD1 aligns across 7 bases. Unmatched junction bases numbered 4, after V lost 4 bases and J lost 2 bases. CDR1 and CDR2 (germline): MNHEY, SMNVEV (reference sequence). This CDR3 has 15 amino acids. DNA for the CDR3: TGTGCCAGCAGTTCGACAGGGTTTAACACCGGGGAGCTGTTTTTT. Protein sequence: CASSSTGFNTGELFF.

The V call is TRBV5-1, the J call TRBJ2-7; D is possibly TRBD1 (6 bases). The CDR3 is 13 residues long. Per germline, CDR1 SGHRS and CDR2 YFSETQ. The V gene lost 4 bases and the J gene lost 7 bases, with 15 bases spanning the gap. The CDR3 nucleotides are TGCGCCAGCAGCGGGGACATCACGGGTGAGCAGTACTTC. Protein product: CASSGDITGEQYF. Variable domain in full (rest from reference TRBV5-1 and TRBJ2-7): KAGVTQTPRYLIKTRGQQVTLSCSPISGHRSVSWYQQTPGQGLQFLFEYFSETQRNKGNFPGRFSGRQFSNSRSEMNVSTLELGDSALYLCASSGDITGEQYFGPGTRLTVT.

The V gene is TRBV27, the J gene TRBJ1-2; possibly TRBD1 for D (5 bases). With 5 bases removed from V and 4 bases from J, the gap between germline ends came to 11 bases. Germline V gene lookup returns CDR1 MNHEY and CDR2 SMNVEV (reference sequence). CDR3 length equals 13 residues. CDR3 in DNA: TGTGCCAGCAGTGCCTCAGGGTCCTATGGCTACACCTTC. Its translation is CASSASGSYGYTF.

The rearrangement uses TRBV19 and TRBJ2-1; a weak D match, TRBD2 (6 bases). V was trimmed by 9 bases and J by 5 bases, leaving 14 bases between them. Looked up from germline, CDR1 is LNHDA and CDR2 is SQIVND (reference sequence). The CDR3 has 13 amino acids. The chain's CDR3 is CASGTPLDNEQFF. The CDR3 nucleotides are TGTGCCAGCGGGACTCCGCTGGACAATGAGCAGTTCTTC.